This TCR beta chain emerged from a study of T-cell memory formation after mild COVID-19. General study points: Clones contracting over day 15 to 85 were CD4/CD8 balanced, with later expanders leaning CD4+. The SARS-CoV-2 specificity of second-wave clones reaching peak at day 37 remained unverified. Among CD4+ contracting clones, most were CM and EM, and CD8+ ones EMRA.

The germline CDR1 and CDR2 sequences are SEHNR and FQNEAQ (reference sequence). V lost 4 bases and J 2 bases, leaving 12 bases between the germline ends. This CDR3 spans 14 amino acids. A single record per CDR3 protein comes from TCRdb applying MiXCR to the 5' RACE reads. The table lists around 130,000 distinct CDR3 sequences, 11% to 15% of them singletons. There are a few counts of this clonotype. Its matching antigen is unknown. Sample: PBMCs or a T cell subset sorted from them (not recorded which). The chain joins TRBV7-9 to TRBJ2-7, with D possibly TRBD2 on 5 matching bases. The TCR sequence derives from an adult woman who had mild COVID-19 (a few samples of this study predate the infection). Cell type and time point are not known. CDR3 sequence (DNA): TGTGCCAGCAGCTCCGTCGGGATCCCCTACGAGCAGTACTTC. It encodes CASSSVGIPYEQYF.